The subject of this entry is one T cell receptor beta chain. The target antigen is unknown. This entry comes from a study of blood T cells in healthy people across ages. Points from the study as a whole: Measured against age, TCR beta diversity per million T cells decreased in a roughly linear manner.

CDR1 is SGHTA and CDR2 is FQGNSA in the germline V gene. The CDR3 sequence is 13 residues long. V lost 5 bases and J lost 7, with 13 bases in between. A J-beta primer mix and a sample-barcoded 5' primer were used in a second PCR of about 6 to 12 cycles. MiXCR, run by TCRdb on the 5' RACE reads, gives a single entry per CDR3 protein. Among approximately 770,000 distinct CDR3 sequences listed, roughly 64% were seen once. This sequence was found in a man between 25 and 39 years old in good health. The chain couples TRBV7-2 to TRBJ2-3, with D unresolved. What was sequenced was blood. The CDR3 here is CASSLLGGNTQYF. The CDR3 nucleotides are TGTGCCAGCAGCCTTCTTGGTGGGAATACGCAGTATTTT.